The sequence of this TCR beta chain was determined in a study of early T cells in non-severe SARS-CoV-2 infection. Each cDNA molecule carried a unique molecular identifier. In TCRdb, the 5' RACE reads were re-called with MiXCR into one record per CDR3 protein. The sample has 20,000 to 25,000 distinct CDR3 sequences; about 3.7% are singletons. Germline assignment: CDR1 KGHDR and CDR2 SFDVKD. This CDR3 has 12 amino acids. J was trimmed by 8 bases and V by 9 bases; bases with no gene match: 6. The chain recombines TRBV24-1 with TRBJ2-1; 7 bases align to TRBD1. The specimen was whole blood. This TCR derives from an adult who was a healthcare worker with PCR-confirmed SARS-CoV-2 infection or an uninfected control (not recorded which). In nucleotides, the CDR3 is TGTGCCACCGACAGGGAAGGCGATGAGCAGTTCTTC. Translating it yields CATDREGDEQFF.